This entry is about one T cell receptor (beta chain). No antigen is known for it. Germline V gives CDR1 LNHNV, CDR2 YYDKDF (reference sequence). V was pared by 3 bases and J by 9 bases, with 21 bases between. The CDR3 is made up of 16 amino acids. This sample is part of a study of graft-versus-host responses after intestinal transplantation. Overall study: Recipients had transplants, and these were multivisceral, liver-intestinal, or isolated intestinal. Whole-study findings and limits: Early post-transplant declines in HvG were associated with peak levels of circulating GvH clones. GvH clones surfaced in recipient marrow, some emerging earlier in ileum or blood. Elevated graft-versus-host to host-versus-graft clonal ratios in allografts were recorded for patients with graft-donor T cell macrochimerism.

The assay was immunoSEQ multiplex PCR, and TCRdb's table has in-frame clones only and misses some. The sample lists some 87,000 clones, approximately 92% occurring once. The chain carries TRBV15 and TRBJ2-1, with D perhaps matching TRBD2 (7 bases). The input for sequencing was unstimulated CD8+ T cells sorted from spleen or lymph node cells, taken before transplant. This receptor was identified in a human donor who was the organ donor for an intestinal transplant. The CDR3: CATSSGGGELAGEQFF. The DNA for the CDR3 is TGTGCCACCAGCAGTGGAGGGGGGGAGCTAGCCGGTGAGCAGTTCTTC.